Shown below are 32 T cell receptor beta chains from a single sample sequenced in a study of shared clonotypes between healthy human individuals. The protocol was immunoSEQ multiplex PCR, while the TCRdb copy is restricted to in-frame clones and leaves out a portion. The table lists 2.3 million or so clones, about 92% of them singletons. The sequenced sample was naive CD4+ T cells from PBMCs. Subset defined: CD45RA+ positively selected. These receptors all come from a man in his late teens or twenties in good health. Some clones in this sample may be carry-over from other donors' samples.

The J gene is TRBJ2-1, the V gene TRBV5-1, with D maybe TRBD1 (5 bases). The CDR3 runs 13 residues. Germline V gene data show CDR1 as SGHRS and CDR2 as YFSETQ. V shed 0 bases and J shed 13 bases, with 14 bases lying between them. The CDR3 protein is CASSLADQGKQFF. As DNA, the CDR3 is TGCGCCAGCAGCTTGGCTGACCAGGGTAAACAGTTCTTC.

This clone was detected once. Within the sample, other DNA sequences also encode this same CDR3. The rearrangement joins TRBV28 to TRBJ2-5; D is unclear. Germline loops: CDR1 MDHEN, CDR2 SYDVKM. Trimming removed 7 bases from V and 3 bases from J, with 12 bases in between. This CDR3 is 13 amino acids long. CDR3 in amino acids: CASTLGQKETQYF. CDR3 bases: TGTGCCAGCACCCTCGGGCAAAAAGAGACCCAGTACTTC.

CDR3 coding DNA: TGTGCCAGTAGTCCGGGACTAGCGGGAGTCGATGAGCAGTTCTTC. This codes for CASSPGLAGVDEQFF. J is TRBJ2-1 and V is TRBV19; 14 nucleotides align to TRBD2. The V segment lost 5 bases and the J segment 8 bases; nucleotides outside the gene matches: 5. The germline V gene encodes CDR1 LNHDA and CDR2 SQIVND (reference sequence). CDR3 length: 15 amino acids.

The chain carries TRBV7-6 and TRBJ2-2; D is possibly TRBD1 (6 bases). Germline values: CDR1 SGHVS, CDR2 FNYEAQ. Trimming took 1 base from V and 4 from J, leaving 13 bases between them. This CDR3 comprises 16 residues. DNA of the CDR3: TGTGCCAGCAGCTTAGGCAGGGGAGTCGGCACCGGGGAGCTGTTTTTT. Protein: CASSLGRGVGTGELFF.

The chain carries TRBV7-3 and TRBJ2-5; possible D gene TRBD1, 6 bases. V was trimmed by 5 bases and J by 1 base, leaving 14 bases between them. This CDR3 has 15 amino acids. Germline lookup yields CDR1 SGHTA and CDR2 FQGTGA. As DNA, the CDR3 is TGTGCCAGCAGCCCGACCAGGGGACCCCAAGAGACCCAGTACTTC. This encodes CASSPTRGPQETQYF.

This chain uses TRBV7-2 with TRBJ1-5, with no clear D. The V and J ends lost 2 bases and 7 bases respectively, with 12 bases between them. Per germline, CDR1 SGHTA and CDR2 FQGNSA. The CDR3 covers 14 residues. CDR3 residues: CASSLLPAGQPQHF. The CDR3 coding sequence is TGTGCCAGCAGCTTATTGCCGGCCGGGCAGCCCCAGCATTTT.

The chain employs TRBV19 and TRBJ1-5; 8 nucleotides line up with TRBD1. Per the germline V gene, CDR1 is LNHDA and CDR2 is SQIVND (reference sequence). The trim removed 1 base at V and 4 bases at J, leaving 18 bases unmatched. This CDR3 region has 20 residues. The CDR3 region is CASSIAPGQASPLANQPQHF. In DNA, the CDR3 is TGTGCCAGTAGTATAGCTCCGGGACAGGCATCCCCTCTTGCTAATCAGCCCCAGCATTTT.

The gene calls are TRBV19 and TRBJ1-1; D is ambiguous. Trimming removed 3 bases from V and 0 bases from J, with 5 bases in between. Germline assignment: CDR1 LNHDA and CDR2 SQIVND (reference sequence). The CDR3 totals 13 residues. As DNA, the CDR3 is TGTGCCAGTAGTATGAATCTGAACACTGAAGCTTTCTTT. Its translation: CASSMNLNTEAFF. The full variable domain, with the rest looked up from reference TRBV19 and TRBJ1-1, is DGGITQSPKYLFRKEGQNVTLSCEQNLNHDAMYWYRQDPGQGLRLIYYSQIVNDFQKGDIAEGYSVSREKKESFPLTVTSAQKNPTAFYLCASSMNLNTEAFFGQGTRLTVV.

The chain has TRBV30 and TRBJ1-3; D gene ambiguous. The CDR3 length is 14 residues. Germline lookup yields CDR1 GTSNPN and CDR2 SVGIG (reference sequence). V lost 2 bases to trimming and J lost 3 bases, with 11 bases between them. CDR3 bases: TGTGCCTGGAGTAGAGGTTTTGATGGAAACACCATATATTTT. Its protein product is CAWSRGFDGNTIYF.

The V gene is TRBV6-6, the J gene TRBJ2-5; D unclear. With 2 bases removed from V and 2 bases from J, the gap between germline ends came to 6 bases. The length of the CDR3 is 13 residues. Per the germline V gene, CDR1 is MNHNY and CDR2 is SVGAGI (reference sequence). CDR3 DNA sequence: TGTGCCAGCAGTTACACCGATCAAGAGACCCAGTACTTC. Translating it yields CASSYTDQETQYF.

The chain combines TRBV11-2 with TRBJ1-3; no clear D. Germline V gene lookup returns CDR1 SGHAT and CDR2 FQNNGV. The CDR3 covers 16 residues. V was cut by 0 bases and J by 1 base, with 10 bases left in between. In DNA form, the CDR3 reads TGTGCCAGCAGCTTAGACGGGCGGTATTCTGGAAACACCATATATTTT. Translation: CASSLDGRYSGNTIYF.

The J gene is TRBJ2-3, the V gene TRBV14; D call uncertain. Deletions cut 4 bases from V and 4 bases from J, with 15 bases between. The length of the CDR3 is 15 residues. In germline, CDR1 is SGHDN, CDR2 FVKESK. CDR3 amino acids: CASSRTRNLADTQYF. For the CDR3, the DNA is TGTGCCAGCAGCCGTACCCGGAATTTGGCAGATACGCAGTATTTT.

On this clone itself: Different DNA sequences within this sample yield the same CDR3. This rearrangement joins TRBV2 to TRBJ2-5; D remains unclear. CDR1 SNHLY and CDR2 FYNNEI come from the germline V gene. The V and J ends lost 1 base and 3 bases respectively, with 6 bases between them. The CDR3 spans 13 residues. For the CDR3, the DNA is TGTGCCAGCAGTGAAGGGCTCGAAGAGACCCAGTACTTC. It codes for CASSEGLEETQYF.

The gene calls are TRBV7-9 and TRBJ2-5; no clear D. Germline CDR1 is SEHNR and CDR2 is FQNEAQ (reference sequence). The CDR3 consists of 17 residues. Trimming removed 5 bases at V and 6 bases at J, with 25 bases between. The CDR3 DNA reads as TGTGCCAGCAGCCGCACCGGAGTCAAGGAACGCGGAAAGACCCAGTACTTC. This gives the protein CASSRTGVKERGKTQYF.

Here the CDR3 reads CASSLWDRGTEAFF. In nucleotides, the CDR3 is TGCGCCAGCAGCTTGTGGGACAGGGGAACTGAAGCTTTCTTT. V usage is TRBV5-1 and J usage is TRBJ1-1; 10 nucleotides line up with TRBD1. In germline, CDR1 is SGHRS, CDR2 YFSETQ. This CDR3 region has 14 residues. V shed 1 base, J shed 5 bases, and the junction held 2 bases outside the gene matches. The whole variable domain, filled in from reference TRBV5-1 and TRBJ1-1, reads KAGVTQTPRYLIKTRGQQVTLSCSPISGHRSVSWYQQTPGQGLQFLFEYFSETQRNKGNFPGRFSGRQFSNSRSEMNVSTLELGDSALYLCASSLWDRGTEAFFGQGTRLTVV.

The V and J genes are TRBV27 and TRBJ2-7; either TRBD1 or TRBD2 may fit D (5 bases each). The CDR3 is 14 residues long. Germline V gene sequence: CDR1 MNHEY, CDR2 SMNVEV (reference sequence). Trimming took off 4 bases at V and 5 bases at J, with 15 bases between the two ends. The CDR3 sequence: CASSSGRWSDEQYF. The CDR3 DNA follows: TGTGCCAGCAGTTCGGGACGTTGGTCTGACGAGCAGTACTTC.

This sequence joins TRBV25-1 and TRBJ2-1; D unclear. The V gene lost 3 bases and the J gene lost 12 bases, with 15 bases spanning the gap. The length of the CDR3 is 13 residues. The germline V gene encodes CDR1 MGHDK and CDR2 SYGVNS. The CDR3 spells CASSDPWTWGQFF. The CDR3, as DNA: TGTGCCAGCAGTGACCCTTGGACCTGGGGGCAGTTCTTC. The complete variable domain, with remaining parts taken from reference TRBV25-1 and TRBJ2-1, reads EADIYQTPRYLVIGTGKKITLECSQTMGHDKMYWYQQDPGMELHLIHYSYGVNSTEKGDLSSESTVSRIRTEHFPLTLESARPSHTSQYLCASSDPWTWGQFFGPGTRLTVL.

The CDR3 sequence: CASSLLRSGRGYNEQFF. CDR3 nucleotide sequence: TGTGCCAGCAGCTTATTAAGAAGCGGGCGCGGATACAATGAGCAGTTCTTC. The rearrangement links TRBV11-2 to TRBJ2-1; perhaps TRBD2 as D (6 bases). This CDR3 contains 17 residues. V was clipped by 2 bases and J by 4 bases, with 18 bases between them. Looked up from germline, CDR1 is SGHAT and CDR2 is FQNNGV.

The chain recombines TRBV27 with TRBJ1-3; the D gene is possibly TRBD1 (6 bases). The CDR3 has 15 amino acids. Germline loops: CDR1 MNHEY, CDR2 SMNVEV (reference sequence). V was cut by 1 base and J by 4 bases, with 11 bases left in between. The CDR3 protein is CASSLFGGPGNTIYF. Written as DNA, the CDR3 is TGTGCCAGCAGTTTATTCGGGGGGCCAGGAAACACCATATATTTT.

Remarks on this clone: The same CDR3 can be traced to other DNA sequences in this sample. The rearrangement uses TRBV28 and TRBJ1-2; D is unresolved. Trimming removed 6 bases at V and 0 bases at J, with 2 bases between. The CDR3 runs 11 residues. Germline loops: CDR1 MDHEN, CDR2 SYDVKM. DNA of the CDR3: TGTGCCAGCAGGGCTAACTATGGCTACACCTTC. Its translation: CASRANYGYTF.

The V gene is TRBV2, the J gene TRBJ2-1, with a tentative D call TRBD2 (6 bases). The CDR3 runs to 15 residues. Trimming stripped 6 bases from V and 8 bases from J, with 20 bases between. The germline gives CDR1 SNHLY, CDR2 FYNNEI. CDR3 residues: CASRRSGVAGYEQFF. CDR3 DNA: TGTGCCAGCAGAAGGTCGGGAGTAGCTGGCTATGAGCAGTTCTTC.

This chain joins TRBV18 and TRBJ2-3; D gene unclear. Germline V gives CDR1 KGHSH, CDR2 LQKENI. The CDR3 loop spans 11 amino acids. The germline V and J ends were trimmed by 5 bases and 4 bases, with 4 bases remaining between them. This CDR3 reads CASSSSDTQYF. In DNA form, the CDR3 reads TGTGCCAGCTCATCTTCAGATACGCAGTATTTT.

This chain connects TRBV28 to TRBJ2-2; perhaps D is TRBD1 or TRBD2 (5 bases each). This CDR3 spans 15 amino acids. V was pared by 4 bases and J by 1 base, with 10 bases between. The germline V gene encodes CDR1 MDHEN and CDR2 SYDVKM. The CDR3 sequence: CASSSGDLNTGELFF. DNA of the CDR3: TGTGCCAGCAGTTCCGGGGACCTGAACACCGGGGAGCTGTTTTTT.

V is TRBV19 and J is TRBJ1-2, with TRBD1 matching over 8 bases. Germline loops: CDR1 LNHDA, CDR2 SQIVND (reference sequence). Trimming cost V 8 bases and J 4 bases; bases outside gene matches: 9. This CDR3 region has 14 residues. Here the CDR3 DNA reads TGTGCCAGTTCCAGGACAGGGATCGCCTATGGCTACACCTTC. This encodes CASSRTGIAYGYTF.

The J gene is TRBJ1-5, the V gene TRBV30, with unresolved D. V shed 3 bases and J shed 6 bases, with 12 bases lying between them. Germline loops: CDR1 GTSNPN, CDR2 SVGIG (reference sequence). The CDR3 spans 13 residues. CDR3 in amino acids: CAWSDGSGQPQHF. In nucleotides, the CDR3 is TGTGCCTGGAGCGACGGTTCGGGTCAGCCCCAGCATTTT.

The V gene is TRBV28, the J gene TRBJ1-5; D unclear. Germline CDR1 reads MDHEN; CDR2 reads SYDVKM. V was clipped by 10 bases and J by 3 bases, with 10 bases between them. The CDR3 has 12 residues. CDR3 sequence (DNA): TGTGCCACCCAACGGGACAATCAGCCCCAGCATTTT. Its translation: CATQRDNQPQHF.

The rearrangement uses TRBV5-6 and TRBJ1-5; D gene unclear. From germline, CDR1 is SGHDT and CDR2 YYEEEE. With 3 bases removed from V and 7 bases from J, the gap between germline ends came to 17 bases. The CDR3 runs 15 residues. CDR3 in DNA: TGTGCCAGCAGCTCTGGACGGATTAGTAGGCAGCCCCAGCATTTT. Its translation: CASSSGRISRQPQHF.

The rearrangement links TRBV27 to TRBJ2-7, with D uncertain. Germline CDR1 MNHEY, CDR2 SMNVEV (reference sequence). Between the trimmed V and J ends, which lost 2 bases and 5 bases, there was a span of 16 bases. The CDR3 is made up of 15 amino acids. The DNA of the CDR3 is TGTGCCAGCAGTTTAGGGTCTTCAGATCGGGACGAGCAGTACTTC. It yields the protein CASSLGSSDRDEQYF.

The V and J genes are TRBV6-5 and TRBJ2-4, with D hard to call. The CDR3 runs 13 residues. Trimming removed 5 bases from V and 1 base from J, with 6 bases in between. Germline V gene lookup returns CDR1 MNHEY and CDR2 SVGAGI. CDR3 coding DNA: TGTGCCAGCAGTGAGGAGGCCAAAAACATTCAGTACTTC. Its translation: CASSEEAKNIQYF.

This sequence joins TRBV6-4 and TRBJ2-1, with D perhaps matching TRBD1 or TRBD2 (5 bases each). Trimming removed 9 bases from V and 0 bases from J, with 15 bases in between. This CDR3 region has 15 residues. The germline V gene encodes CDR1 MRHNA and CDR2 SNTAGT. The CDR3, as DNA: TGTGCCAGGTTACCCGGGGCCCACTCCTACAATGAGCAGTTCTTC. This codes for CARLPGAHSYNEQFF.

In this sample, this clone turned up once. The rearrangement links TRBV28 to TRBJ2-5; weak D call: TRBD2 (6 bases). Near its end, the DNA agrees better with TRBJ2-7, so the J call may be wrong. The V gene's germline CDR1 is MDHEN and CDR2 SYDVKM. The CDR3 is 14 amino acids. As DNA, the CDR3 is TGTGCCAGCAGTTTGGAACTAGCAGTAGGCGAGCAGTACTTC. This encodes CASSLELAVGEQYF.

CDR3 DNA: TGTGCCAGCAGCTTTAGCGGGCAAGAGACCCAGTACTTC. Protein sequence: CASSFSGQETQYF. V gene TRBV11-3 combines with J gene TRBJ2-5; 7 positions match TRBD2. Germline V gene lookup returns CDR1 SGHNT and CDR2 YENEEA. CDR3 length equals 13 residues. Trimming took 3 bases from V and 2 from J; bases not matched to a gene: 0.